The entry below describes one T cell receptor (beta chain). This sample was included in a study of OX40 agonist ivuxolimab in advanced cancers. The germline V gene encodes CDR1 SGHRS and CDR2 YFSETQ. V lost 1 base, J lost 2 bases, and 14 bases lay in between. The length of the CDR3 is 16 residues. The data were produced by immunoSEQ multiplex PCR, yet TCRdb's version contains in-frame clones alone and is incomplete. The sample lists around 65,000 clones, approximately 91% seen once, with about 5% in the top ten. The source material was CD4+ or CD8+ T cells sorted from blood, sampled in a trial of the OX40 agonist ivuxolimab. The receptor was derived from an adult with an advanced solid tumor such as melanoma, head and neck, liver or kidney cancer. The chain recombines TRBV5-1 with TRBJ2-3, with D possibly being TRBD1 or TRBD2 (6 bases each). CDR3 bases: TGCGCCAGCAGCTTGAGGGGCTCGGGGGCCACAGATACGCAGTATTTT. Amino acids: CASSLRGSGATDTQYF.